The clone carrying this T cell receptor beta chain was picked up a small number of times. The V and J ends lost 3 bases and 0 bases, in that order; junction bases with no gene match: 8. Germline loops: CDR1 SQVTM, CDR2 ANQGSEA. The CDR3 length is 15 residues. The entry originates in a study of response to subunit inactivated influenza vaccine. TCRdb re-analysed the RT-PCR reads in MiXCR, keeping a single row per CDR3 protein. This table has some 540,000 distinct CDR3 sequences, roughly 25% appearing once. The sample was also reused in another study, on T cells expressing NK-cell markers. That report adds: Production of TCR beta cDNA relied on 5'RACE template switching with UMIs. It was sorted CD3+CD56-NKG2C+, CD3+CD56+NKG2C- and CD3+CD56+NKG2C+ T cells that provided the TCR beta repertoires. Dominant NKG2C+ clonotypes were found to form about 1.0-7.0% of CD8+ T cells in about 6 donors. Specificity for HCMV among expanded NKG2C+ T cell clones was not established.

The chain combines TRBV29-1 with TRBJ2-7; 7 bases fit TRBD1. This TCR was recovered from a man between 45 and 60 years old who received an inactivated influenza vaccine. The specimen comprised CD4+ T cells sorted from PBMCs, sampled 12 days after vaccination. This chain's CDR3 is CSVESDRETSYEQYF. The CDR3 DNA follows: TGCAGCGTTGAGTCCGACAGGGAAACCTCCTACGAGCAGTACTTC.